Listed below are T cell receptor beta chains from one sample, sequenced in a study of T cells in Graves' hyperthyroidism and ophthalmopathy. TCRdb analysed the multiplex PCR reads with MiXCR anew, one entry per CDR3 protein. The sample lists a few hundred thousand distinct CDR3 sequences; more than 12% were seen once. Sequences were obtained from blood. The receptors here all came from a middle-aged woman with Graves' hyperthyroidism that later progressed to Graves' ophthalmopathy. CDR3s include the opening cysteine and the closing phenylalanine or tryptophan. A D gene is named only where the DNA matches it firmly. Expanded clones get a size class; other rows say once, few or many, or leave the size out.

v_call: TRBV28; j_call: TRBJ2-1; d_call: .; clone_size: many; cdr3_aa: CASSSLALDQFF; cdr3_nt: TGTGCCAGCAGTTCACTAGCACTCGACCAGTTCTTC
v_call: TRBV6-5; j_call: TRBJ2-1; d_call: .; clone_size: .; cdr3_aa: CASSSATVADNEQFF; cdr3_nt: TGTGCCAGCAGTTCAGCGACGGTCGCAGACAATGAGCAGTTCTTC
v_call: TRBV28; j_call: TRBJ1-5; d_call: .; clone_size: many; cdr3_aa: CASSYRDRFNQPQHF; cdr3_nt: TGTGCCAGCAGTTACCGAGACAGATTCAATCAGCCCCAGCATTTT
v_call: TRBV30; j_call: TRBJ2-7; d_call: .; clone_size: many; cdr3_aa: CAWSVQEPYEQYF; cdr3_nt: TGTGCCTGGAGTGTACAAGAGCCTTACGAGCAGTACTTC
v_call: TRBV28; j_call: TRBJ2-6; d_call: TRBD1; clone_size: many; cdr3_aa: CASSLGQGAVGANILTF; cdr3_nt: TGTGCCAGCAGTTTAGGTCAGGGGGCGGTTGGGGCCAACATCCTGACTTTC
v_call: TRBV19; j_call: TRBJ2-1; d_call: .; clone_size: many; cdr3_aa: CASSIIVGVTDEQFF; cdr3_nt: TGTGCCAGTAGTATAATTGTTGGGGTAACAGATGAGCAGTTCTTC
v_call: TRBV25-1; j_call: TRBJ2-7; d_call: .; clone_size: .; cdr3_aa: CASSRGYFEEQYF; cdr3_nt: TGTGCCAGCAGTCGTGGGTACTTCGAGGAGCAGTACTTC
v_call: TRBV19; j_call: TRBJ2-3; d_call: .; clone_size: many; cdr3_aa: CASSIGGGPAASTDTQYF; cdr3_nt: TGTGCCAGTAGTATTGGAGGTGGGCCAGCGGCCTCCACAGATACGCAGTATTTT
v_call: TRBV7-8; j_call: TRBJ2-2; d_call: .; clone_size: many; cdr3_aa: CASSLGQTNTGELFF; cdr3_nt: TGTGCCAGCAGCTTAGGACAGACGAACACCGGGGAGCTGTTTTTT
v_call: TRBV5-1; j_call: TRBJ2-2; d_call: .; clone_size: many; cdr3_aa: CASSLAEQPTGELFF; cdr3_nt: TGCGCCAGCAGCTTGGCGGAACAACCCACCGGGGAGCTGTTTTTT
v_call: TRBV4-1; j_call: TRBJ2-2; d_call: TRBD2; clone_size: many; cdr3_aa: CASSQWGLAGKVTGELFF; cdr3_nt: TGCGCCAGCAGCCAATGGGGACTAGCGGGAAAGGTCACCGGGGAGCTGTTTTTT
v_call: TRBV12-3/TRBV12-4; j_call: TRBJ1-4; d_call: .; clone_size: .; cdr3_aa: CASSFNWGRDNEKLFF; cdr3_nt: TGTGCCAGCAGTTTTAATTGGGGCAGGGACAATGAAAAACTGTTTTTT
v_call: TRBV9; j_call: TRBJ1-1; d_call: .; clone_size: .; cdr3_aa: CASSVVGTLNAEAFF; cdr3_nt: TGTGCCAGCAGCGTAGTTGGGACACTGAACGCTGAAGCTTTCTTT
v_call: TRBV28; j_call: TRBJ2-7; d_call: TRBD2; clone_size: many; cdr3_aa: CASNPGLAVYEQYF; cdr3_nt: TGTGCCAGCAATCCGGGACTAGCGGTATACGAGCAGTACTTC
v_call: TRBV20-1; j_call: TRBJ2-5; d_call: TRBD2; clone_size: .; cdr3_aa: CSAIAGGPETQYF; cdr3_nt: TGCAGTGCAATAGCGGGAGGGCCGGAGACCCAGTACTTC
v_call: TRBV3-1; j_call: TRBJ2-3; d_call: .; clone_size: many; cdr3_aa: CASSPGHGGDTQYF; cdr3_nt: TGTGCCAGCAGCCCCGGACATGGAGGGGATACGCAGTATTTT
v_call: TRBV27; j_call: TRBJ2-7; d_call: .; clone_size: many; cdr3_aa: CASSFAGSTYEQYF; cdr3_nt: TGTGCCAGCAGTTTTGCAGGCTCGACCTACGAGCAGTACTTC
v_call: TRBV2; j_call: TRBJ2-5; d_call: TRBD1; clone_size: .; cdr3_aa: CASSEASTRTGQETQYF; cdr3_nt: TGTGCCAGCAGTGAAGCCTCGACCCGGACAGGGCAAGAGACCCAGTACTTC
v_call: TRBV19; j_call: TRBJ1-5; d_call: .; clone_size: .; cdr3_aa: CASSIRDFNQPQHF; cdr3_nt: TGTGCCAGTAGTATAAGGGACTTCAATCAGCCCCAGCATTTT
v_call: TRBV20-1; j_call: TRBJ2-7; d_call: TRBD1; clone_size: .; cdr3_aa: CSARDPGQATYEQYF; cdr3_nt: TGCAGTGCTAGAGATCCGGGACAGGCGACCTACGAGCAGTACTTC
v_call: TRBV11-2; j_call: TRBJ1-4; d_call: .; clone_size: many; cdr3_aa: CASSPPNGANEKLFF; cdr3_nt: TGTGCCAGCAGCCCGCCCAACGGGGCTAATGAAAAACTGTTTTTT
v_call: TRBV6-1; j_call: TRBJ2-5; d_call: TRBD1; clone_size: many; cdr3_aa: CASTRSFTGDETQYF; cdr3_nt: TGTGCCAGCACTAGATCATTCACAGGGGACGAGACCCAGTACTTC
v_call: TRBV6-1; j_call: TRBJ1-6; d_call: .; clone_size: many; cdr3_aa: CASRRTGTGISPLHF; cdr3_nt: TGTGCCAGCAGAAGAACTGGGACGGGGATTTCACCCCTCCACTTT
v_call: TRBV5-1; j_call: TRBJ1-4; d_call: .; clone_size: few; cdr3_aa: CASSLGSATNEKLFF; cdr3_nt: TGCGCCAGCAGCTTGGGGTCTGCAACTAATGAAAAACTGTTTTTT
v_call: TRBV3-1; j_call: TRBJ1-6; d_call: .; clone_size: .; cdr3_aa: CASSPDVRRMNSPLHF; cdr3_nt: TGTGCCAGCAGCCCTGATGTGCGGAGAATGAATTCACCCCTCCACTTT
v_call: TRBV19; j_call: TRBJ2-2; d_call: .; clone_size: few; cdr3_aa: CASSGLGTANTGELFF; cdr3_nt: TGTGCCAGTAGTGGACTCGGGACTGCAAACACCGGGGAGCTGTTTTTT
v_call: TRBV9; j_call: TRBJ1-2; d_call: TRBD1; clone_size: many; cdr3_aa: CASSPDRDYGYTF; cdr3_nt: TGTGCCAGCAGCCCTGACAGGGATTATGGCTACACCTTC
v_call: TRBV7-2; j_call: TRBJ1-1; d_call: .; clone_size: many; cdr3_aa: CASSLDSSYTEAFF; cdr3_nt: TGTGCCAGCAGCTTGGACAGTTCCTACACTGAAGCTTTCTTT
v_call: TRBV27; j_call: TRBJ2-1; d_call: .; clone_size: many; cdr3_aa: CASSPRHNEQFF; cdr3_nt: TGTGCCAGCAGTCCCCGACACAATGAGCAGTTCTTC
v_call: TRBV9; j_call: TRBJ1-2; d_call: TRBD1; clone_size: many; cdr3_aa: CASSGPGTAPTNYGYTF; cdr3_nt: TGTGCCAGCAGCGGCCCTGGGACAGCCCCTACCAACTATGGCTACACCTTC
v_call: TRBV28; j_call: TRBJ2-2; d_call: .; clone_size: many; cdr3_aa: CASSFRKGWTGELFF; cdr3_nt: TGTGCCAGCAGTTTCCGGAAGGGGTGGACCGGGGAGCTGTTTTTT
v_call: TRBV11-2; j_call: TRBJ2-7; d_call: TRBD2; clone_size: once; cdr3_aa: CASSGGLAAGAEQYF; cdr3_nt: TGTGCCAGCAGCGGGGGACTAGCGGCGGGAGCCGAGCAGTACTTC
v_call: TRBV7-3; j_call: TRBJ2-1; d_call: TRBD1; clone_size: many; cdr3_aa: CASSSSGTGYNEQFF; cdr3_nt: TGTGCCAGCAGCTCCTCCGGGACAGGGTACAATGAGCAGTTCTTC
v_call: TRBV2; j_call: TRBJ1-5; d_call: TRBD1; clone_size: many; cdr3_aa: CASSFTGTGKGSNQPQHF; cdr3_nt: TGTGCCAGCAGTTTTACCGGGACAGGGAAGGGTAGCAATCAGCCCCAGCATTTT
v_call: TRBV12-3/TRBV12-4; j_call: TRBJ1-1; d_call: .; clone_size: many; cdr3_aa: CASSLPYLEAFF; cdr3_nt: TGTGCCAGCAGTTTACCTTACCTTGAAGCTTTCTTT
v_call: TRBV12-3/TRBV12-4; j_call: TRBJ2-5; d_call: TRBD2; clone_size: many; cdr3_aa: CASSIAGGYQETQYF; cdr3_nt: TGTGCCAGCAGTATAGCGGGAGGGTACCAAGAGACCCAGTACTTC
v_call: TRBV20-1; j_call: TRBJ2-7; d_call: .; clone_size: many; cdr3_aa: CSAAGQYSYEQYF; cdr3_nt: TGCAGTGCCGCCGGACAGTATTCGTACGAGCAGTACTTC
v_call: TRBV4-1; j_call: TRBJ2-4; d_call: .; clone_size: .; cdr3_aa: CASSQEGTKNIQYF; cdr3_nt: TGCGCCAGCAGCCAAGAGGGCACCAAAAACATTCAGTACTTC